The 21 T cell receptor beta chains in this list originate from one sample, sequenced in a study of spatial heterogeneity in lung cancer. TCRdb reprocessed the 5' RACE reads with MiXCR, giving one entry per CDR3 protein. The table lists thousands of distinct CDR3 sequences, around 12% of them singletons. What these receptors recognize is not known. Time point reported: sample taken at primary tumor resection. The study, taken as a whole, reports: Higher tumor mutation counts went along with higher counts of expanded intratumoral alpha and beta TCRs.

This specimen consisted of lung tumor tissue, obtained at surgery. These receptors were taken from a male donor with early-stage non-small cell lung cancer.

This clonotype was seen ten or more times. Since the library was made to target alpha chains, this beta chain is a stray read and its abundance is not meaningful. V is TRBV29-1 and J is TRBJ1-1; 7 nucleotides align to TRBD1. V gave up 1 base and J gave up 10 bases; unmatched junction bases: 9. Germline loops: CDR1 SQVTM, CDR2 ANQGSEA. The CDR3 is 13 amino acids. The CDR3 is CSVEGTGARRAFF. The CDR3 bases are TGCAGCGTTGAAGGCACAGGGGCGCGAAGAGCTTTCTTT.

There are many counts of this clonotype. This beta chain is an off-target read within a library intended for alpha chains, so its frequency means little. V usage is TRBV7-8 and J usage is TRBJ2-5; 13 bases align to TRBD2. V trimming: 1 base; J trimming: 5 bases; junction bases outside the gene matches: 10. Germline V gene data show CDR1 as SGHVS and CDR2 as FQNEAQ. This CDR3 comprises 18 residues. The CDR3 here is CASSLGTSGSASGETQYF. CDR3 DNA sequence: TGTGCCAGCAGCTTAGGGACTAGCGGGAGTGCATCAGGGGAGACCCAGTACTTC.

Ten or more counts support this clonotype. This beta chain is an off-target read within a library intended for alpha chains, so its frequency means little. The CDR3 sequence is CASRLAGRSTGELFF. In DNA, the CDR3 is TGTGCCAGCAGATTAGCGGGACGGAGCACCGGGGAGCTGTTTTTT. This chain links TRBV2 with TRBJ2-2; 8 bases match TRBD2. This CDR3 is 15 amino acids long. After removal of 6 bases from V and 4 bases from J, the junction contained 7 bases not matched to a gene. Per the germline V gene, CDR1 is SNHLY and CDR2 is FYNNEI.

This clonotype was recorded a few times. This beta chain represents an off-target read in a library built for alpha chains; its size is of limited meaning. J is TRBJ2-7 and V is TRBV28; the match to TRBD2 covers 7 bases. There are 13 residues in the CDR3. Germline CDR1 MDHEN, CDR2 SYDVKM. With V trimmed by 4 bases and J by 2 bases, 2 bases remained unmatched. The CDR3 here is CASSSLAAYEQYF. The CDR3 coding sequence is TGTGCCAGCAGTTCTCTAGCGGCCTACGAGCAGTACTTC.

In this sample, this clonotype turned up a few times. Because this beta chain is a stray read in a library intended to capture alpha chains, its abundance should not be given much weight. The chain carries TRBV27 and TRBJ2-7; 12 bases match TRBD2. This CDR3 spans 18 amino acids. Germline CDR1 and CDR2: MNHEY and SMNVEV (reference sequence). Trimming at V came to 7 bases and at J to 7 bases, leaving 20 bases not matched to a gene. CDR3 bases: TGTGCCAGCATCCCTTTTGCAACTAGCGGGAGGAACCGGCGGGAGCAGTACTTC. Protein product: CASIPFATSGRNRREQYF.

This clonotype came up many times. Little can be read into the size of this beta chain, an off-target read in a library designed for alpha chains. The chain uses TRBV18 and TRBJ2-7, with D possibly matching TRBD2 (6 bases). The germline V and J ends were trimmed by 2 bases and 3 bases, with 14 bases remaining between them. Germline V CDR1 and CDR2: KGHSH, LQKENI. This CDR3 contains 15 residues. The CDR3 loop reads CASSPNPGGYYEQYF. CDR3 nucleotides: TGTGCCAGCTCACCAAATCCAGGAGGGTACTACGAGCAGTACTTC.

This clonotype showed up many times. This beta chain is off target for a library built for alpha chains, so its abundance means little. The gene calls are TRBV15 and TRBJ1-6, with unresolved D. The V gene's germline CDR1 is LNHNV and CDR2 YYDKDF (reference sequence). The CDR3 has 16 residues. The V gene lost 0 bases and the J gene lost 0 bases, with 6 bases spanning the gap. The CDR3 sequence is CATSRDRSSYNSPLHF. In DNA, the CDR3 is TGTGCCACCAGCAGAGATAGGAGCTCCTATAATTCACCCCTCCACTTT.

This clonotype is classed as medium-sized. The library was designed around alpha chains, so this beta chain is a stray read whose abundance carries little weight. The DNA of the CDR3 is TGCGCCAGCAGCGGGGCCACAGGGACTACGAACTATGGCTACACCTTC. It yields the protein CASSGATGTTNYGYTF. The V call is TRBV5-1, the J call TRBJ1-2; D possibly corresponds to TRBD1 (6 bases). CDR1 and CDR2 (germline): SGHRS, YFSETQ. This CDR3 has 16 amino acids. V shed 4 bases and J shed 2 bases, with 18 bases lying between them.

In this sample, this clonotype is medium-sized. Found in a library prepared for alpha chains, this beta chain is an off-target read, and its abundance has little meaning. The chain links TRBV11-2 to TRBJ2-1, with TRBD2 identical over 13 bases. This CDR3 comprises 15 residues. Germline trimming cut 5 bases from V and 6 bases from J; bases unmatched to any gene: 4. Per the germline V gene, CDR1 is SGHAT and CDR2 is FQNNGV. This CDR3 reads CASSPLAGGGNEQFF. The CDR3 DNA reads TGTGCCAGCAGCCCACTAGCGGGAGGGGGCAATGAGCAGTTCTTC.

This clonotype was seen many times. The library was prepared for alpha chains; this beta chain is a stray read, so its frequency means little. The chain couples TRBV12-3 or TRBV12-4 to TRBJ2-7; 12 bases map to TRBD1. This CDR3 region has 15 residues. After removal of 4 bases from V and 6 bases from J, the junction contained 7 bases not matched to a gene. The CDR3 loop is CASSWQGQGAGEQYF. DNA for the CDR3: TGTGCCAGCAGTTGGCAGGGACAGGGGGCCGGCGAGCAGTACTTC.

This clonotype was recorded many times. Found in a library prepared for alpha chains, this beta chain is an off-target read, and its abundance has little meaning. The rearrangement links TRBV27 to TRBJ2-3, with 8 bases identical to TRBD2. Germline V lookup: CDR1 MNHEY, CDR2 SMNVEV (reference sequence). The trim removed 3 bases at V and 2 bases at J, leaving 4 bases unmatched. This CDR3 region has 15 residues. The DNA of the CDR3 is TGTGCCAGCAGTTTCCAAGCGGGAGTCACAGATACGCAGTATTTT. It specifies CASSFQAGVTDTQYF.

This clonotype has at least ten counts. In a library made to pick up alpha chains, this beta chain is a stray read with a size that means little. This chain uses TRBV4-3 with TRBJ1-1; D remains unclear. Germline assignment: CDR1 LGHNA and CDR2 YSLEER. The germline V and J ends were trimmed by 0 bases and 0 bases, with 14 bases remaining between them. The CDR3 runs 17 residues. The chain's CDR3 is CASSQETAQIMNTEAFF. CDR3 DNA sequence: TGCGCCAGCAGCCAAGAAACGGCTCAGATAATGAACACTGAAGCTTTCTTT.

This clonotype was seen repeatedly, ten times or more. Because this beta chain is a stray read in a library intended to capture alpha chains, its abundance should not be given much weight. The chain joins TRBV12-3 or TRBV12-4 to TRBJ2-2; 9 bases fit TRBD1. The CDR3 is 16 amino acids. With 7 bases clipped from V and 5 bases from J, the junction kept 11 bases outside the gene matches. The CDR3 sequence is CASTPGKGQGTGELFF. The CDR3 nucleotides read TGTGCCAGCACCCCTGGGAAGGGACAGGGAACCGGGGAGCTGTTTTTT.

By share of the sample, this clonotype is medium-sized. This beta chain slipped into a library made for alpha chains as a stray read, so its size is not meaningful. The chain carries TRBV19 and TRBJ2-2, with TRBD1 as a possible D gene (6 bases). This CDR3 is 13 amino acids long. The V gene's germline CDR1 is LNHDA and CDR2 SQIVND (reference sequence). The V gene lost 6 bases and the J gene lost 1 base, with 6 bases spanning the gap. The CDR3 loop reads CASRTGNTGELFF. CDR3 coding DNA: TGTGCCAGTAGGACAGGGAACACCGGGGAGCTGTTTTTT.

This clonotype was seen many times. This beta chain appears as a stray read in a library generated for alpha chains; its size is not informative. The chain employs TRBV3-1 and TRBJ1-4, with D perhaps TRBD1 (5 bases). The germline gives CDR1 LGHDT, CDR2 YNNKEL (reference sequence). V was pared by 3 bases and J by 8 bases, with 16 bases between. CDR3 length equals 15 residues. The CDR3 nucleotides are TGTGCCAGCAGCCAGTTGGGATCAGGGTTGGAAAAACTGTTTTTT. Encoded protein: CASSQLGSGLEKLFF.

In its sample, this clonotype was seen many times. This beta chain turned up in a library designed for alpha chains; as an off-target read, its abundance says little. V and J are TRBV30 and TRBJ2-7; perhaps TRBD2 as D (5 bases). With 5 bases removed from V and 5 bases from J, the gap between germline ends came to 13 bases. The germline V gene has CDR1 GTSNPN and CDR2 SVGIG (reference sequence). The CDR3 extends over 12 amino acids. In nucleotides, the CDR3 is TGTGCCTGGGGTGCTAGCTTGAACGAGCAGTACTTC. Translating it yields CAWGASLNEQYF.

This clonotype qualifies as medium-sized. Within a library made for alpha chains, this beta chain is off target, and its count is uninformative. The rearrangement uses TRBV4-2 and TRBJ2-7; TRBD2 might be the D (6 bases). Per the germline V gene, CDR1 is LGHNA and CDR2 is YNFKEQ. Trimming stripped 4 bases from V and 0 bases from J, with 16 bases between. This CDR3 is 16 amino acids long. The CDR3 DNA follows: TGTGCCAGCAGCCCCCAGGCGGGAACCCTCTCCTACGAGCAGTACTTC. Translation: CASSPQAGTLSYEQYF.

This clonotype is labeled medium-sized. For a library built for alpha chains, this beta chain is a stray read; little rests on its size. The DNA of the CDR3 is TGTGCCAGCAGCCGAGAGCTGACAGGGGCGCCAGATACGCAGTATTTT. Amino acid sequence: CASSRELTGAPDTQYF. The chain couples TRBV4-2 to TRBJ2-3, with 8 bases that match TRBD1. The CDR3 is made up of 16 amino acids. Losses at the gene ends were 4 bases for V and 4 bases for J; bases not matched to a gene: 10. Germline CDR1 reads LGHNA; CDR2 reads YNFKEQ.

This clonotype was observed many times. Found in a library prepared for alpha chains, this beta chain is an off-target read, and its abundance has little meaning. J is TRBJ2-6 and V is TRBV28; no firm D call. The germline V and J ends were trimmed by 7 bases and 2 bases, with 12 bases remaining between them. Per the germline V gene, CDR1 is MDHEN and CDR2 is SYDVKM. This CDR3 comprises 15 residues. The CDR3 loop reads CASTTPSTGANVLTF. CDR3 nucleotides: TGTGCCAGCACCACCCCAAGCACTGGGGCCAACGTCCTGACTTTC.

As for this clonotype: Since the library was made to target alpha chains, this beta chain is a stray read and its abundance is not meaningful. This rearrangement joins TRBV19 to TRBJ2-2; the D gene is possibly TRBD2 (6 bases). CDR1 LNHDA and CDR2 SQIVND come from the germline V gene (reference sequence). V gave up 9 bases and J gave up 3 bases, with 11 bases separating them. The CDR3 is 13 amino acids. The CDR3 loop reads CASSERDTGELFF. The CDR3 nucleotides are TGTGCCAGCAGTGAGCGGGACACCGGGGAGCTGTTTTTT.

By its share, this clonotype is large (0.1 to 1%). The library was built for alpha chains, so this beta chain is an off-target read and its size means little. The rearrangement links TRBV27 to TRBJ2-7; D perhaps matches TRBD1 (5 bases). CDR1 and CDR2 (germline): MNHEY, SMNVEV (reference sequence). CDR3 length equals 15 residues. V lost 3 bases to trimming and J lost 3 bases, with 15 bases between them. Written as DNA, the CDR3 is TGTGCCAGCAGTTTCTCTTACAGGAATAGCTACGAGCAGTACTTC. Translating it yields CASSFSYRNSYEQYF.